These 7 T cell receptor beta chains came from one sample sequenced in a study of T cells in Graves' hyperthyroidism and ophthalmopathy (dated by TCRdb to 2018 to 2020). Library generation was performed with multiplex PCR. The sample was run on an Illumina HiSeq 2000. TCR beta CDR3 regions were amplified from RNA transcripts. The TCR CDR3 was subjected to a first round of RT-PCR using the HTBI primer set and the Qiagen OneStep RT-PCR kit. In TCRdb, the public reads were trimmed at Q25 with fastp and aligned with MiXCR, with productive beta chains retained. Rows are unified per CDR3 protein, each entry keeping the most common DNA and genes. In this sample the table shows nearly 600,000 distinct CDR3 sequences, 12% to 15% of which occur a single time. 6.5% to 9% of the sample lies in the top ten. The sample was blood. All receptors come from a woman under 30 with Graves' ophthalmopathy.

This clonotype was observed a few times. V and J are TRBV11-3 and TRBJ2-7; D possibly matches TRBD1 or TRBD2 (5 bases each). Germline CDR1 and CDR2: SGHNT and YENEEA. The CDR3 runs 14 residues. Trimming removed 4 bases at V and 6 bases at J, with 16 bases between. In DNA form, the CDR3 reads TGTGCCAGCAGCTCCCGGGGCCGTAAGGTCGAGCAGTACTTC. Translated, it gives CASSSRGRKVEQYF.

CDR3 amino acids: CASRLGLAGGPDTQYF. The CDR3 region has the DNA TGTGCCAGCAGATTGGGACTAGCGGGAGGCCCAGATACGCAGTATTTT. The chain employs TRBV3-1 and TRBJ2-3, with TRBD2 matching 15 bases. Germline CDR1 reads LGHDT; CDR2 reads YNNKEL (reference sequence). CDR3 length: 16 residues. J was trimmed by 4 bases and V by 6 bases; bases with no gene match: 5.

The V and J genes are TRBV29-1 and TRBJ1-2; D gene unclear. Germline assignment: CDR1 SQVTM and CDR2 ANQGSEA. CDR3 length: 11 residues. Trimming took 4 bases from V and 8 from J, leaving 11 bases between them. Here the CDR3 reads CSVVVSFGYTF. Written as DNA, the CDR3 is TGCAGCGTTGTCGTGTCTTTCGGCTACACCTTC.

The sample holds a few counts of this clonotype. The gene calls are TRBV25-1 and TRBJ1-5; D is perhaps TRBD1 (5 bases). In germline, CDR1 is MGHDK, CDR2 SYGVNS. V was cut by 4 bases and J by 2 bases, with 9 bases left in between. The length of the CDR3 is 14 residues. The CDR3 loop reads CASSVSGRNQPQHF. DNA of the CDR3: TGTGCCAGCAGTGTTTCAGGGCGCAATCAGCCCCAGCATTTT.

Ten or more counts support this clonotype. This rearrangement joins TRBV5-1 to TRBJ1-1, with no clear D. V lost 0 bases, J lost 7 bases, and 10 bases lay in between. Germline V gene lookup returns CDR1 SGHRS and CDR2 YFSETQ. CDR3 size: 13 residues. The CDR3 DNA sequence: TGCGCCAGCAGCTTGGGTCGCGACGGTGAAGCTTTCTTT. As protein: CASSLGRDGEAFF.

In this sample, this clonotype turned up many times. The V and J genes are TRBV2 and TRBJ2-3; 8 nucleotides agree with TRBD2. The V segment lost 5 bases and the J segment 4 bases; nucleotides outside the gene matches: 8. This CDR3 is built from 15 residues. Per the germline V gene, CDR1 is SNHLY and CDR2 is FYNNEI. In nucleotides, the CDR3 is TGTGCCAGCAGTTCACGGGCGGGAGGCCCAGATACGCAGTATTTT. Translated: CASSSRAGGPDTQYF.

The chain recombines TRBV28 with TRBJ2-5, with a possible D match to TRBD1 (6 bases). CDR3 length equals 13 residues. Trimming left V 6 bases short and J 1 base short, with 9 bases between. Germline V gives CDR1 MDHEN, CDR2 SYDVKM. CDR3 sequence reads: CASRGAFQETQYF. Here the CDR3 DNA reads TGTGCCAGCAGGGGGGCCTTCCAAGAGACCCAGTACTTC.